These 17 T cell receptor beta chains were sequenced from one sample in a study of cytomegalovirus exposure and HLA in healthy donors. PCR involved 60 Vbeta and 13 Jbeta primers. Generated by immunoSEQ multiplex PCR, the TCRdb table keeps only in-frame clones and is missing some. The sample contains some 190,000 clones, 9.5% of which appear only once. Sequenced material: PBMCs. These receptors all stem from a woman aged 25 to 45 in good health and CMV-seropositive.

The CDR3 DNA follows: TGTGCCAGCAGCTTGGCCCTACAGGGGGCGCAGAAGACCCAGTACTTC. Protein sequence: CASSLALQGAQKTQYF. J is TRBJ2-5 and V is TRBV5-4, with TRBD1 matching over 9 bases. The trim removed 0 bases at V and 6 bases at J, leaving 9 bases unmatched. This CDR3 spans 16 amino acids. Germline CDR1 SGHNT, CDR2 YYREEE (reference sequence).

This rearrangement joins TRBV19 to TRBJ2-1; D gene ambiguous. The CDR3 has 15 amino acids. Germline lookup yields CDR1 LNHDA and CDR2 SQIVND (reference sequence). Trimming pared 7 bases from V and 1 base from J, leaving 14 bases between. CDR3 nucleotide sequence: TGTGCCAGTATGCCTACTCTCTCATCCTACAATGAGCAGTTCTTC. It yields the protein CASMPTLSSYNEQFF.

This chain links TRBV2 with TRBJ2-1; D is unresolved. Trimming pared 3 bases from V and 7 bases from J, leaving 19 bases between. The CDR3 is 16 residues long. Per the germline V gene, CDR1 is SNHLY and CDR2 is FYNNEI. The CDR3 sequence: CASSEPPGLALNEQFF. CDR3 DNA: TGTGCCAGCAGTGAGCCTCCGGGTCTCGCCCTTAATGAGCAGTTCTTC.

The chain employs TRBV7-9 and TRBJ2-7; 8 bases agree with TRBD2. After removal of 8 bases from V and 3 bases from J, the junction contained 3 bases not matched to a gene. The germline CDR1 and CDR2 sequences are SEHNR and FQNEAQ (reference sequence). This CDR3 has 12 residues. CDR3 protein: CASAGGSYEQYF. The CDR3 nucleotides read TGTGCCAGCGCGGGGGGAAGCTACGAGCAGTACTTC.

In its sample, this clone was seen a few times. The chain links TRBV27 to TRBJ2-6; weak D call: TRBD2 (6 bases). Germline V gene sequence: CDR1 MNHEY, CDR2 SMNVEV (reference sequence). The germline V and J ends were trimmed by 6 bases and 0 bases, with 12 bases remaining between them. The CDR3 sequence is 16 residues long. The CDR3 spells CASSGGGFSGANVLTF. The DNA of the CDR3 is TGTGCCAGCAGCGGGGGTGGGTTCTCTGGGGCCAACGTCCTGACTTTC.

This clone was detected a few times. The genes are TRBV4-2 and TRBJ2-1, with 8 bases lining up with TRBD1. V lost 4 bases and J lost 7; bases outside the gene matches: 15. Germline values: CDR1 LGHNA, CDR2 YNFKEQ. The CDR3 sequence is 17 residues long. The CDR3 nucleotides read TGTGCCAGCAGCCCGGGCCTTACAGGGGGGCTGACTAATGAGCAGTTCTTC. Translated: CASSPGLTGGLTNEQFF.

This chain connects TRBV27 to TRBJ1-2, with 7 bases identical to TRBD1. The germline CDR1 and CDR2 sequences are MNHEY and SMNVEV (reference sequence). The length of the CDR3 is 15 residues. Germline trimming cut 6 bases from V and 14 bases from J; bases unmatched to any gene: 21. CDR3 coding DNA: TGTGCCAGCAGCTATTCGGGACAGTCACATACAGCATCGACCTTC. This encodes CASSYSGQSHTASTF.

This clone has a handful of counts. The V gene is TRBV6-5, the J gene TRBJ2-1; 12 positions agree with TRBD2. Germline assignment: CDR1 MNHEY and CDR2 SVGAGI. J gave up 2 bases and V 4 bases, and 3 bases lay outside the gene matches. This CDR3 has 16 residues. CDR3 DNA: TGTGCCAGCAGTTCCCCTAGCGGGAGGGCCTACAATGAGCAGTTCTTC. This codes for CASSSPSGRAYNEQFF.

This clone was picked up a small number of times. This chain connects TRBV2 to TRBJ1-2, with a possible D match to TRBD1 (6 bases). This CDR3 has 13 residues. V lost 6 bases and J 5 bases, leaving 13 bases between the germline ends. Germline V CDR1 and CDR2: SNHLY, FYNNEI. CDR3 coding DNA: TGTGCCAGCAGGGACAGTGTATTATATGGCTACACCTTC. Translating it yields CASRDSVLYGYTF.

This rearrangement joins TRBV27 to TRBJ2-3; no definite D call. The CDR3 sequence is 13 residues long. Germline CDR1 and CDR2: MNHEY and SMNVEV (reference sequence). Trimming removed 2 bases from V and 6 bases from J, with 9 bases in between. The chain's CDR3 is CASSLGDGDTQYF. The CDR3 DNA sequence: TGTGCCAGCAGTTTAGGAGACGGGGATACGCAGTATTTT.

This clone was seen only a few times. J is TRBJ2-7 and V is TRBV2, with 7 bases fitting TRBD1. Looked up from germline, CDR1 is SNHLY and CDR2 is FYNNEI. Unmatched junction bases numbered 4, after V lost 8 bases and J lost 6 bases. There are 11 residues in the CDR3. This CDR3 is CASSAGGEQYF. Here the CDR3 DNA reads TGTGCCAGCTCAGCAGGGGGCGAGCAGTACTTC.

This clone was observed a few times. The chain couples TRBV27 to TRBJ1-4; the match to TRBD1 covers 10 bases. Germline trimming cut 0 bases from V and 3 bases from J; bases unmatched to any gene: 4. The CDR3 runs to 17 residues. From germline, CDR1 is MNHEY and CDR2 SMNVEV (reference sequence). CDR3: CASSLSGTGAANEKLFF. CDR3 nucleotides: TGTGCCAGCAGTTTATCCGGGACAGGGGCTGCTAATGAAAAACTGTTTTTT.

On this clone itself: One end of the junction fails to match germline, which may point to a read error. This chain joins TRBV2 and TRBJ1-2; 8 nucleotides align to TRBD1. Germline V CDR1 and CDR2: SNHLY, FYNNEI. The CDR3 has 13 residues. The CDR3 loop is CASRTSGGYGHTF. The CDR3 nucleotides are TGTGCCAGCCGGACGTCAGGGGGCTATGGCCACACCTTC.

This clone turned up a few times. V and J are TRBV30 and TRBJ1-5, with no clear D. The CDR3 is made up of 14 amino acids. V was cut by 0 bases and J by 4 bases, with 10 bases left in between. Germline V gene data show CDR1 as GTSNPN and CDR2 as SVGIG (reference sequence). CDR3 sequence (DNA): TGTGCCTGGAGTGTGAGCGGAGTAAATCAGCCCCAGCATTTT. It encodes CAWSVSGVNQPQHF. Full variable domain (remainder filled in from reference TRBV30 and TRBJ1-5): SQTIHQWPATLVQPVGSPLSLECTVEGTSNPNLYWYRQAAGRGLQLLFYSVGIGQISSEVPQNLSASRPQDRQFILSSKKLLLSDSGFYLCAWSVSGVNQPQHFGDGTRLSIL.

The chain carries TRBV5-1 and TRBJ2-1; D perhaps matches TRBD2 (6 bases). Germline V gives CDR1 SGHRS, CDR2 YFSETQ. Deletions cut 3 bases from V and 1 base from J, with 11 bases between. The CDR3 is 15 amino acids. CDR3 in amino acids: CASSYRRGSYNEQFF. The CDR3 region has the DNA TGCGCCAGCAGCTACCGGCGGGGTTCCTACAATGAGCAGTTCTTC.

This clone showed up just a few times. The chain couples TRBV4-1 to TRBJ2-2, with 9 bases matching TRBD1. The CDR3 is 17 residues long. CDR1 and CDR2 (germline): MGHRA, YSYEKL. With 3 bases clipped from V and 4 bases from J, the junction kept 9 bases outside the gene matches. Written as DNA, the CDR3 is TGCGCCAGCAGCCACCCGGGACAGGGACCTGGCACCGGGGAGCTGTTTTTT. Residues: CASSHPGQGPGTGELFF.

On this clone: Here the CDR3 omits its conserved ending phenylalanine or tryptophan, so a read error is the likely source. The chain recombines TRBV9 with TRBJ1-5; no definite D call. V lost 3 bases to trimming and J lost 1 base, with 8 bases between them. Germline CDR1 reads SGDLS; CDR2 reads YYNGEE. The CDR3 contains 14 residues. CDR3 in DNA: TGTGCCAGCAGCGCGGAGGGCAGCAATCAGCCCCAGCATCTT. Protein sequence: CASSAEGSNQPQHL.